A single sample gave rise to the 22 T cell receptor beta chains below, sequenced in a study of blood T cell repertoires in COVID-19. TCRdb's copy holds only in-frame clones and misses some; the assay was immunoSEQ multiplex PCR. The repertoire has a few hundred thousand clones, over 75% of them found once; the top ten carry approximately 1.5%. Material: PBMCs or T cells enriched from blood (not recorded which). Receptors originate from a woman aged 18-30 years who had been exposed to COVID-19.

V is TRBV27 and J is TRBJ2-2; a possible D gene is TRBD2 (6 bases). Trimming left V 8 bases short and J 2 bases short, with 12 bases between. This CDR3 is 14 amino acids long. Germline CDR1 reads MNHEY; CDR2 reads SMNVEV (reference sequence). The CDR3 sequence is CASLGGGNTGELFF. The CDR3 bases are TGTGCCAGCCTGGGGGGAGGTAACACCGGGGAGCTGTTTTTT.

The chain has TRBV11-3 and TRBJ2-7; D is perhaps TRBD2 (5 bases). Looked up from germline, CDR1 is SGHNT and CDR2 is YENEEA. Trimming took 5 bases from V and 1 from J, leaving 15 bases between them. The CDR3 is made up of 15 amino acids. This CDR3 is CASSPQKGSSYEQYF. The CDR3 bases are TGTGCCAGCAGCCCACAAAAAGGGAGTTCCTACGAGCAGTACTTC.

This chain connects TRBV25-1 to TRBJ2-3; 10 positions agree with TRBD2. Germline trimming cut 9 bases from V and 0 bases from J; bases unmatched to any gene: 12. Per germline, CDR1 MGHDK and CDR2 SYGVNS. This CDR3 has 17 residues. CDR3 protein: CASSGGTSRTSTDTQYF. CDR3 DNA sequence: TGTGCCAGTAGCGGGGGGACTAGCAGAACTAGCACAGATACGCAGTATTTT. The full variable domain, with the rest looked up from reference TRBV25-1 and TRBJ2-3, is EADIYQTPRYLVIGTGKKITLECSQTMGHDKMYWYQQDPGMELHLIHYSYGVNSTEKGDLSSESTVSRIRTEHFPLTLESARPSHTSQYLCASSGGTSRTSTDTQYFGPGTRLTVL.

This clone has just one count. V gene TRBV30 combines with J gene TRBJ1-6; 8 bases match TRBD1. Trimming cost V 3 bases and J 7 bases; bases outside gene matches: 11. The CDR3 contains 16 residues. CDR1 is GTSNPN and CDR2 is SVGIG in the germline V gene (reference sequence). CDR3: CAWRPRTQGVNSPLHF. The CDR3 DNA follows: TGTGCCTGGAGGCCCCGCACACAGGGGGTAAATTCACCCCTCCACTTT.

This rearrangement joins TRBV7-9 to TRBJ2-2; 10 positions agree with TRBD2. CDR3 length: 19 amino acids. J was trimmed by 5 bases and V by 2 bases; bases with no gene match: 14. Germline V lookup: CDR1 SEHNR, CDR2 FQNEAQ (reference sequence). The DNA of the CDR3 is TGTGCCAGCAGCTTAAGGTCGGGAGCGGGAGGGCCCCCGACCGGGGAGCTGTTTTTT. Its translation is CASSLRSGAGGPPTGELFF.

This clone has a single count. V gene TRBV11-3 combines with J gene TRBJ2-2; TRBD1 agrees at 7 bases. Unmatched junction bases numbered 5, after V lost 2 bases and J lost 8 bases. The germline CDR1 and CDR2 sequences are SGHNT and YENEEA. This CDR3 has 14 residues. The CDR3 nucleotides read TGTGCCAGCAGCTTAAGGGGGCGGAATGGGGAGCTGTTTTTT. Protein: CASSLRGRNGELFF. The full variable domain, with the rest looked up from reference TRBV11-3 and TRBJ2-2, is EAGVVQSPRYKIIEKKQPVAFWCNPISGHNTLYWYLQNLGQGPELLIRYENEEAVDDSQLPKDRFSAERLKGVDSTLKIQPAELGDSAVYLCASSLRGRNGELFFGEGSRLTVL.

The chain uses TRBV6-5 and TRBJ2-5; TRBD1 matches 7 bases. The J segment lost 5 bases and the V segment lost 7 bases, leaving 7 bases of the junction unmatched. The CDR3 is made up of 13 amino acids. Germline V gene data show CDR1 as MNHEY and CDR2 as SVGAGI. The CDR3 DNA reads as TGTGCCAGCACACCAGGGGGTAGGGAGACCCAGTACTTC. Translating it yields CASTPGGRETQYF.

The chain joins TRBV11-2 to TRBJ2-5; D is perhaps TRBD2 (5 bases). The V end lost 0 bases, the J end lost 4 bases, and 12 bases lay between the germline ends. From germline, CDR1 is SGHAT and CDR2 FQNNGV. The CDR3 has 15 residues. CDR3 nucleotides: TGTGCCAGCAGCTTAGATGCCGGGAATGGAGAGACCCAGTACTTC. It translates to CASSLDAGNGETQYF.

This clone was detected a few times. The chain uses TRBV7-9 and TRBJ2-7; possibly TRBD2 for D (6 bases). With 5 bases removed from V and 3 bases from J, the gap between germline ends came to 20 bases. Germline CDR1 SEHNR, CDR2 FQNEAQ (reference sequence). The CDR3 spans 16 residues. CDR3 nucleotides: TGTGCCAGCAGCCCCAACGTGGGACTCCTCATCTACGAGCAGTACTTC. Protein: CASSPNVGLLIYEQYF.

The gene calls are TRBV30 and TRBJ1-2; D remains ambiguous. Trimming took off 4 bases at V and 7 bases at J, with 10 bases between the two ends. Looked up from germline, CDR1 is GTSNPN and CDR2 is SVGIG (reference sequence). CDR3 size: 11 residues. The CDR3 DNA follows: TGTGCCTGGACCCCTCTAGTTGGCTACACCTTC. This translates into CAWTPLVGYTF. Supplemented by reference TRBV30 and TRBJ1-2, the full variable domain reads SQTIHQWPATLVQPVGSPLSLECTVEGTSNPNLYWYRQAAGRGLQLLFYSVGIGQISSEVPQNLSASRPQDRQFILSSKKLLLSDSGFYLCAWTPLVGYTFGSGTRLTVV.

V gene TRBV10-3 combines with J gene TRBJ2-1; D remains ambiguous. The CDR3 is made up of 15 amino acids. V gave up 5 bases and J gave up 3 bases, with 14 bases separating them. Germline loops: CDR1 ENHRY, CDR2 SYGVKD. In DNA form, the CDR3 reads TGTGCCATCAGTTTCAGCGAAATCCTCTACAATGAGCAGTTCTTC. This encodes CAISFSEILYNEQFF.

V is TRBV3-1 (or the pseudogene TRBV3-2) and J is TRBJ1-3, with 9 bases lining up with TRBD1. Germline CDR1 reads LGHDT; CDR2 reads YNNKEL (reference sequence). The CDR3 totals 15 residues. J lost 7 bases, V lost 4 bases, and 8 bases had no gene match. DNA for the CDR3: TGTGCCAGCAGCCCTGGGACAGGGATAAAGAACACCATATATTTT. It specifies CASSPGTGIKNTIYF.

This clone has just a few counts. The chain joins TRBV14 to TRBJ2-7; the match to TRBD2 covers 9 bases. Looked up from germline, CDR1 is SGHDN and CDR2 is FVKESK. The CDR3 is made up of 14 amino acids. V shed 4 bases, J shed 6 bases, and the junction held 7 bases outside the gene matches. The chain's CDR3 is CASSPPGLAGEQYF. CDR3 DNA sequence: TGTGCCAGCAGCCCACCGGGACTAGCTGGCGAGCAGTACTTC. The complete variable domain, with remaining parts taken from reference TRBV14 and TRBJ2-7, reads EAGVTQFPSHSVIEKGQTVTLRCDPISGHDNLYWYRRVMGKEIKFLLHFVKESKQDESGMPNNRFLAERTGGTYSTLKVQPAELEDSGVYFCASSPPGLAGEQYFGPGTRLTVT.

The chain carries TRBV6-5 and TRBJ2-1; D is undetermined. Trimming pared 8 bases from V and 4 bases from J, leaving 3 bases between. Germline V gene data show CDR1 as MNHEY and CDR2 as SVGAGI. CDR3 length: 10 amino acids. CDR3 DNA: TGTGCCAGCTCTTACAATGAGCAGTTCTTC. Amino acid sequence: CASSYNEQFF.

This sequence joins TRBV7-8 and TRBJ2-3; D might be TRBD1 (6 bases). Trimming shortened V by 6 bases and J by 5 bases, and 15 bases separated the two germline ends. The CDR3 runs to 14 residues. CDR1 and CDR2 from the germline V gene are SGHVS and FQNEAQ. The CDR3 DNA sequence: TGTGCCAGCAGATCAGGGGCGCTGGGAGATACGCAGTATTTT. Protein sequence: CASRSGALGDTQYF.

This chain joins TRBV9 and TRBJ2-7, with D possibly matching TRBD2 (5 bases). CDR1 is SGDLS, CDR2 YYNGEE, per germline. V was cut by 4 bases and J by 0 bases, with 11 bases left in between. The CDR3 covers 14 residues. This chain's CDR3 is CASSPTDFSYEQYF. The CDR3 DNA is TGTGCCAGCAGCCCGACGGACTTCTCCTACGAGCAGTACTTC.

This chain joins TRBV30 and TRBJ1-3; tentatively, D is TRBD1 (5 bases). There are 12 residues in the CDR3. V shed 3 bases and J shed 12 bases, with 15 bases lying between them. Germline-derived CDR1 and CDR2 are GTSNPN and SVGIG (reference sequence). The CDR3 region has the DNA TGTGCCTGGAGACCAGGGCTAAAAGACATATATTTT. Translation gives CAWRPGLKDIYF.

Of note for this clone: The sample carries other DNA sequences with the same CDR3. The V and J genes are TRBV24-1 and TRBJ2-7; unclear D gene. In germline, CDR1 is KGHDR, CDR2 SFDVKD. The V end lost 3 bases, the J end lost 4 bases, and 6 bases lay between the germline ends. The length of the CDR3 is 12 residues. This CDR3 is CATSDTGYEQYF. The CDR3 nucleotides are TGTGCCACCAGTGATACCGGTTACGAGCAGTACTTC.

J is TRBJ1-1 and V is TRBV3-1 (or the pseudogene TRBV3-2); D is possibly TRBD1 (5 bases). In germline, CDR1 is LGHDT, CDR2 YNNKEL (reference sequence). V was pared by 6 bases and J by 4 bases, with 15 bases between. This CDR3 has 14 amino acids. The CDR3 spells CASRGRGGSTEAFF. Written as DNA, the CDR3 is TGTGCCAGCAGAGGACGGGGCGGGAGCACTGAAGCTTTCTTT.

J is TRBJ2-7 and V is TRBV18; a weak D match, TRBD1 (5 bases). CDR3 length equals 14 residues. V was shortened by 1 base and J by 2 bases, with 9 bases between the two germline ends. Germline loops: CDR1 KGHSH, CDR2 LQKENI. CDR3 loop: CASSPRQDTYEQYF. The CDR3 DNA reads TGTGCCAGCTCACCACGGCAGGACACCTACGAGCAGTACTTC. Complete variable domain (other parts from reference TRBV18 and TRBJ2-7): NAGVMQNPRHLVRRRGQEARLRCSPMKGHSHVYWYRQLPEEGLKFMVYLQKENIIDESGMPKERFSAEFPKEGPSILRIQQVVRGDSAAYFCASSPRQDTYEQYFGPGTRLTVT.

As DNA, the CDR3 is TGTGCCAGCAACCCCCGGGTCACTGAAGCTTTCTTT. Encoded protein: CASNPRVTEAFF. The rearrangement links TRBV7-9 to TRBJ1-1; no definite D call. Germline-derived CDR1 and CDR2 are SEHNR and FQNEAQ (reference sequence). The CDR3 covers 12 residues. V was clipped by 7 bases and J by 4 bases, with 10 bases between them.

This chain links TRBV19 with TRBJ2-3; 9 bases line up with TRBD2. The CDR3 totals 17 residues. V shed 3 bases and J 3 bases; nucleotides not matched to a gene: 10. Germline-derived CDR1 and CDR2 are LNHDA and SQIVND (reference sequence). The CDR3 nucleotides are TGTGCCAGTAGTATCGGGCAGCGGGGGGTCGTAACAGATACGCAGTATTTT. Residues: CASSIGQRGVVTDTQYF.